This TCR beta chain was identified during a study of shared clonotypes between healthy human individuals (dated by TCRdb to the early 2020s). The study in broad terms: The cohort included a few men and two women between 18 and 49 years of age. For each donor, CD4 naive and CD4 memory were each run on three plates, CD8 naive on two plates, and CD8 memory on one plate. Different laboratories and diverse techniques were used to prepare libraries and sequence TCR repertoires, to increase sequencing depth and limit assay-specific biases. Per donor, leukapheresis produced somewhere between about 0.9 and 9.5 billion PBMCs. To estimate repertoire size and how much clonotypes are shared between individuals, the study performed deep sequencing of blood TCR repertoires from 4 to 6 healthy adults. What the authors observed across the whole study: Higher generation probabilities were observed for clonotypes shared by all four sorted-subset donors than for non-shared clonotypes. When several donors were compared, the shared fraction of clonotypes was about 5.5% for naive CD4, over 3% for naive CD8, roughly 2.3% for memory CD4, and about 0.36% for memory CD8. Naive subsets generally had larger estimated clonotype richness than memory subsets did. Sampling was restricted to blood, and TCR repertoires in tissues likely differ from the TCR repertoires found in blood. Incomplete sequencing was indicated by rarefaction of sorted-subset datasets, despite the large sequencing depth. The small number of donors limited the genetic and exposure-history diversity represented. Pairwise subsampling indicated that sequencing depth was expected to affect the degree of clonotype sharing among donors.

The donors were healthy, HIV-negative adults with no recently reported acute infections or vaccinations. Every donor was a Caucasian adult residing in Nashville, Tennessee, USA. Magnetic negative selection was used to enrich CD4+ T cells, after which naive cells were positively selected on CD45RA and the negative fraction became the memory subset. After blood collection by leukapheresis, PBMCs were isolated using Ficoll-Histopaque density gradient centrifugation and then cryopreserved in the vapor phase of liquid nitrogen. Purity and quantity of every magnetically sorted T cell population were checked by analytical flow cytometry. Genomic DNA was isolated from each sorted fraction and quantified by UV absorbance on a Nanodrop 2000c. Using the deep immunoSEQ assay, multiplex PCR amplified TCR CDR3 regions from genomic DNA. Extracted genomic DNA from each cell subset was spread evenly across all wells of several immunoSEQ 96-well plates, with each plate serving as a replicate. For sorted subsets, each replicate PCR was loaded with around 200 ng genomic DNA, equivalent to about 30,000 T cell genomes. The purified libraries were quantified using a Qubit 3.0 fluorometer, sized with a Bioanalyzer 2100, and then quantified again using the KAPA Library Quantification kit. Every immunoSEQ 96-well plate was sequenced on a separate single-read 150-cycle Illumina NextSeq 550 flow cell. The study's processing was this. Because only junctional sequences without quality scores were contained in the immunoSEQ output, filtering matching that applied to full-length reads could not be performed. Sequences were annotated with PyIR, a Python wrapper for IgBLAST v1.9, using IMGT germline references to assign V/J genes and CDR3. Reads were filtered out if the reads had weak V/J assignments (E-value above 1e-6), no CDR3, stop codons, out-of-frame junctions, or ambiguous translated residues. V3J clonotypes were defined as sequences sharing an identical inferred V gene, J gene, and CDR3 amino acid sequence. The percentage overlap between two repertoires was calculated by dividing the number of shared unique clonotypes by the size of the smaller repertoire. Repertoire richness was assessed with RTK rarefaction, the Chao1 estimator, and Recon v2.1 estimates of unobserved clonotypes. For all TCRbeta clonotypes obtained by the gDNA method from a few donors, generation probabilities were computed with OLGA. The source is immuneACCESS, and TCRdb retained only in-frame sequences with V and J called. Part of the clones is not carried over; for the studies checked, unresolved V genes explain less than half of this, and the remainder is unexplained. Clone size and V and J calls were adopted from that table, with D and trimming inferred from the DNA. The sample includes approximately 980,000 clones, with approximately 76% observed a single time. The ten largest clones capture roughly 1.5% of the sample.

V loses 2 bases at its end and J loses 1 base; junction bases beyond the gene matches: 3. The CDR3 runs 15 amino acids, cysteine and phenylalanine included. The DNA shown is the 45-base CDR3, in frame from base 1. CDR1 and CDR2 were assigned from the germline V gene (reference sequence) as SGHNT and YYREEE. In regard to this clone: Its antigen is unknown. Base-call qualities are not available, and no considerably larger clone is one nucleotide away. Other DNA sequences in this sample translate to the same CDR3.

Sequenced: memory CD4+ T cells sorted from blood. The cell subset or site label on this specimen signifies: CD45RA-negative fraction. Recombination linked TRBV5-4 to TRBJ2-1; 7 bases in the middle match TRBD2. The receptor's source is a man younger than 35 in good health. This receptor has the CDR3 CASSFGGGSYNEQFF. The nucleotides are TGTGCCAGCAGCTTTGGGGGGGGATCCTACAATGAGCAGTTCTTC.